These 24 T cell receptor beta chains originate from one sample sequenced in a study of OX40 agonist ivuxolimab in advanced cancers. Data came from immunoSEQ multiplex PCR; TCRdb stores just in-frame clones and leaves some out. Of roughly 150,000 clones listed, approximately 94% are singletons. This specimen consisted of CD4+ or CD8+ T cells sorted from blood, obtained in a trial of the OX40 agonist ivuxolimab. The receptors come from an adult with an advanced solid tumor such as melanoma, head and neck, liver or kidney cancer.

The chain carries TRBV10-3 and TRBJ2-3; the D gene is possibly TRBD1 (6 bases). From germline, CDR1 is ENHRY and CDR2 SYGVKD. The CDR3 length is 15 residues. V lost 5 bases to trimming and J lost 0 bases, with 12 bases between them. The CDR3 DNA sequence: TGTGCCATCAGTTTCCAGGGGACGAGCACAGATACGCAGTATTTT. This codes for CAISFQGTSTDTQYF.

This sequence joins TRBV18 and TRBJ2-5; D might be TRBD1 or TRBD2, each matching 5 bases. Looked up from germline, CDR1 is KGHSH and CDR2 is LQKENI. The CDR3 has 14 amino acids. V was cut by 3 bases and J by 5 bases, with 13 bases left in between. The chain's CDR3 is CASSPAGTSETQYF. In DNA, the CDR3 is TGTGCCAGCTCACCGGCCGGGACGAGTGAGACCCAGTACTTC.

The gene calls are TRBV7-3 and TRBJ2-2; the D is unclear. This CDR3 contains 15 residues. V dropped 2 bases and J dropped 1 base, with 8 bases sitting between them. Germline CDR1 is SGHTA and CDR2 is FQGTGA. In DNA, the CDR3 is TGTGCCAGCAGCTTAGGGCTAGTGAACACCGGGGAGCTGTTTTTT. Residues: CASSLGLVNTGELFF.

The table lists this clone with a count of one. V is TRBV28 and J is TRBJ1-3; D unresolved. CDR1 is MDHEN, CDR2 SYDVKM, per germline. This CDR3 region has 14 residues. V lost 7 bases and J 0 bases, leaving 10 bases between the germline ends. Written as DNA, the CDR3 is TGTGCCAGCACGGAGGGTCCCTCTGGAAACACCATATATTTT. Residues: CASTEGPSGNTIYF.

The CDR3 DNA follows: TGTGCCAGCAGCTTAGGGGACCAGGGGGCGAACACCGGGGAGCTGTTTTTT. Its protein product is CASSLGDQGANTGELFF. The rearrangement joins TRBV7-6 to TRBJ2-2, with 7 bases fitting TRBD1. This CDR3 has 17 amino acids. Germline values: CDR1 SGHVS, CDR2 FNYEAQ. The ends lost 1 base at V and 0 bases at J; junction bases unmatched: 5.

A single count supports this clone. CDR3 sequence: CSVGLDPYEQYF. The CDR3 DNA reads TGCAGCGTTGGGCTGGATCCCTACGAGCAGTACTTC. The chain couples TRBV29-1 to TRBJ2-7; D call uncertain. The ends were cut back, 4 bases at V and 2 bases at J, with 9 bases in the middle. Germline-derived CDR1 and CDR2 are SQVTM and ANQGSEA. This CDR3 comprises 12 residues.

The chain employs TRBV9 and TRBJ2-2; 9 bases agree with TRBD2. With V trimmed by 0 bases and J by 4 bases, 7 bases remained unmatched. The length of the CDR3 is 17 residues. The germline gives CDR1 SGDLS, CDR2 YYNGEE. As DNA, the CDR3 is TGTGCCAGCAGCGTAGTGGCTAGCGGGGTAGCCACCGGGGAGCTGTTTTTT. Translating gives CASSVVASGVATGELFF.

This chain uses TRBV7-2 with TRBJ2-1, with TRBD1 matching over 7 bases. This CDR3 is built from 13 residues. Germline V gives CDR1 SGHTA, CDR2 FQGNSA. The ends lost 3 bases at V and 5 bases at J; junction bases unmatched: 1. The CDR3 protein is CASSFTGDNEQFF. The CDR3 DNA reads as TGTGCCAGCAGCTTTACAGGGGACAATGAGCAGTTCTTC.

The chain's CDR3 is CASSQGLAVLSGELFF. DNA for the CDR3: TGTGCCAGCAGCCAGGGACTAGCGGTCTTATCCGGGGAGCTGTTTTTT. The V gene is TRBV5-5, the J gene TRBJ2-2, with 11 bases lining up with TRBD2. Germline CDR1 reads SGHKS; CDR2 reads YYEKEE (reference sequence). The ends lost 4 bases at V and 6 bases at J; junction bases unmatched: 8. The CDR3 totals 16 residues.

This clone was seen just once. The rearrangement uses TRBV11-2 and TRBJ2-3; D assignment may be TRBD1 or TRBD2 (5 bases each). Per the germline V gene, CDR1 is SGHAT and CDR2 is FQNNGV. Between the trimmed V and J ends, which lost 0 bases and 6 bases, there was a span of 13 bases. The CDR3 has 15 amino acids. In nucleotides, the CDR3 is TGTGCCAGCAGCTTAGACCTAGGGGCGGGTGATACGCAGTATTTT. Amino acids: CASSLDLGAGDTQYF.

V usage is TRBV4-3 and J usage is TRBJ2-7; perhaps TRBD1 as D (6 bases). Trimming stripped 0 bases from V and 3 bases from J, with 18 bases between. The CDR3 length is 17 residues. Germline CDR1 reads LGHNA; CDR2 reads YSLEER. CDR3 in amino acids: CASSQDRGYRAHYEQYF. In DNA form, the CDR3 reads TGCGCCAGCAGCCAAGATCGGGGTTACAGGGCCCACTACGAGCAGTACTTC.

The gene calls are TRBV14 and TRBJ2-1; D assignment may be TRBD1 or TRBD2 (6 bases each). Germline V gene lookup returns CDR1 SGHDN and CDR2 FVKESK. The CDR3 runs 15 residues. V gave up 4 bases and J gave up 3 bases, with 13 bases separating them. The CDR3 sequence: CASSRGRGHYNEQFF. CDR3 sequence (DNA): TGTGCCAGCAGCCGAGGGCGGGGACACTACAATGAGCAGTTCTTC.

The chain carries TRBV28 and TRBJ2-1, with TRBD2 matching 7 bases. Trimming cost V 2 bases and J 5 bases; bases outside gene matches: 3. This CDR3 has 14 amino acids. Germline V gene lookup returns CDR1 MDHEN and CDR2 SYDVKM. The CDR3 is CASSLGTTDNEQFF. Written as DNA, the CDR3 is TGTGCCAGCAGTTTAGGGACTACTGACAATGAGCAGTTCTTC. Filled out from reference TRBV28 and TRBJ2-1, the complete variable domain reads DVKVTQSSRYLVKRTGEKVFLECVQDMDHENMFWYRQDPGLGLRLIYFSYDVKMKEKGDIPEGYSVSREKKERFSLILESASTNQTSMYLCASSLGTTDNEQFFGPGTRLTVL.

CDR3 residues: CASRKLAGGTDTQYF. The CDR3 DNA follows: TGTGCCAGTAGAAAGCTAGCGGGGGGGACAGATACGCAGTATTTT. The rearrangement joins TRBV19 to TRBJ2-3; the match to TRBD2 covers 12 bases. Germline V gene sequence: CDR1 LNHDA, CDR2 SQIVND (reference sequence). V was pared by 6 bases and J by 3 bases, with 4 bases of the junction left unmatched. The CDR3 totals 15 residues. Full variable domain (remainder filled in from reference TRBV19 and TRBJ2-3): DGGITQSPKYLFRKEGQNVTLSCEQNLNHDAMYWYRQDPGQGLRLIYYSQIVNDFQKGDIAEGYSVSREKKESFPLTVTSAQKNPTAFYLCASRKLAGGTDTQYFGPGTRLTVL.

This rearrangement joins TRBV10-3 to TRBJ1-1, with TRBD1 matching 10 bases. Germline V CDR1 and CDR2: ENHRY, SYGVKD. Trimming at V came to 6 bases and at J to 4 bases, leaving 14 bases not matched to a gene. CDR3 length: 17 residues. CDR3 in DNA: TGTGCCATCAGGCCCCAGGACAGGGGGTTTCAGGGCACTGAAGCTTTCTTT. Amino acid sequence: CAIRPQDRGFQGTEAFF.

The chain uses TRBV9 and TRBJ1-1; D gene uncertain. Trimming took off 0 bases at V and 3 bases at J, with 9 bases between the two ends. Per germline, CDR1 SGDLS and CDR2 YYNGEE. This CDR3 has 14 amino acids. The CDR3 coding sequence is TGTGCCAGCAGCGTAGGAATGGCGTACACTGAAGCTTTCTTT. Encoded protein: CASSVGMAYTEAFF.

This chain joins TRBV6-1 and TRBJ2-1, with 11 bases matching TRBD2. V was pared by 4 bases and J by 9 bases, with 11 bases of the junction left unmatched. Germline lookup yields CDR1 MNHNS and CDR2 SASEGT. CDR3 length equals 16 residues. The CDR3 bases are TGTGCCAGCAGTGCCCTACTAGCGGGAGATCAGGGTGAGCAGTTCTTC. Amino acids: CASSALLAGDQGEQFF.

The V call is TRBV7-9, the J call TRBJ2-7, with D tentatively TRBD1 or TRBD2 (6 bases each). The V end was cut by 5 bases, the J end by 2 bases, with 16 bases between. Germline V gene lookup returns CDR1 SEHNR and CDR2 FQNEAQ (reference sequence). The CDR3 loop spans 15 amino acids. The CDR3 region is CASSPDGGPTYEQYF. For the CDR3, the DNA is TGTGCCAGCAGCCCGGATGGGGGGCCCACCTACGAGCAGTACTTC.

V is TRBV15 and J is TRBJ2-3; TRBD2 matches 9 bases. V was pared by 2 bases and J by 3 bases, with 3 bases of the junction left unmatched. Per the germline V gene, CDR1 is LNHNV and CDR2 is YYDKDF (reference sequence). This CDR3 has 15 residues. In DNA form, the CDR3 reads TGTGCCACCAGCAGAAGCGGGAGGACGACAGATACGCAGTATTTT. As protein: CATSRSGRTTDTQYF.

This clone was observed a single time. V is TRBV6-1 and J is TRBJ2-3; TRBD2 might be the D (5 bases). Germline assignment: CDR1 MNHNS and CDR2 SASEGT. With 1 base removed from V and 5 bases from J, the gap between germline ends came to 13 bases. The CDR3 has 15 amino acids. The CDR3 nucleotides read TGTGCCAGCAGTGAAGGCGTGCGGGCCGGAGATACGCAGTATTTT. It yields the protein CASSEGVRAGDTQYF.

The J gene is TRBJ2-5, the V gene TRBV28; D possibly corresponds to TRBD1 (5 bases). Per germline, CDR1 MDHEN and CDR2 SYDVKM. The CDR3 covers 13 residues. V was cut by 7 bases and J by 2 bases, with 11 bases left in between. CDR3 region: CASNIQEQETQYF. CDR3 nucleotides: TGTGCCAGCAATATACAGGAGCAAGAGACCCAGTACTTC.

The chain recombines TRBV7-8 with TRBJ2-7, with D possibly being TRBD1 or TRBD2 (7 bases each). The CDR3 sequence is 14 residues long. CDR1 and CDR2 (germline): SGHVS, FQNEAQ. V was pared by 4 bases and J by 2 bases, with 12 bases between. The CDR3 spells CASSWGGQPYEQYF. The CDR3 DNA reads as TGTGCCAGCAGCTGGGGGGGACAGCCCTACGAGCAGTACTTC.

V and J are TRBV7-2 and TRBJ2-7; TRBD1 is a possible D gene (6 bases). The length of the CDR3 is 15 residues. Germline V gene lookup returns CDR1 SGHTA and CDR2 FQGNSA. V was clipped by 3 bases and J by 5 bases, with 17 bases between them. The CDR3 sequence: CASSFRPGQPHEQYF. The CDR3 DNA sequence: TGTGCCAGCAGCTTCCGACCGGGACAACCCCACGAGCAGTACTTC.

CDR3 loop: CASSHLPRNTEAFF. CDR3 DNA: TGCGCCAGCAGCCATCTCCCCCGGAACACTGAAGCTTTCTTT. The chain uses TRBV4-1 and TRBJ1-1, with no clear D. CDR3 length equals 14 residues. The germline CDR1 and CDR2 sequences are MGHRA and YSYEKL. The V gene lost 3 bases and the J gene lost 1 base, with 9 bases spanning the gap.